A single sample is the source of the 32 T cell receptor beta chains below, sequenced in a study of blood T cell repertoires in COVID-19. Profiling relied on immunoSEQ multiplex PCR, and the TCRdb table lists in-frame clones only, not all of them. This table holds 200,000 to 250,000 clones, about 84% found once. The sequencing input was peripheral blood. These receptors were collected from a human donor in a cohort sampled during active COVID-19.

In this sample, this clone turned up many times. The CDR3 region has the DNA TGTGCCAGCAAGAAGGGACAAGGCAATCAGCCCCAGCATTTT. Translated: CASKKGQGNQPQHF. The gene calls are TRBV27 and TRBJ1-5; possible D gene TRBD1, 6 bases. V lost 7 bases and J 2 bases, leaving 12 bases between the germline ends. The CDR3 covers 14 residues. The germline CDR1 and CDR2 sequences are MNHEY and SMNVEV (reference sequence).

The chain couples TRBV5-1 to TRBJ2-2; D possibly corresponds to TRBD2 (6 bases). The CDR3 length is 15 residues. Germline CDR1 SGHRS, CDR2 YFSETQ. Trimming took off 0 bases at V and 4 bases at J, with 10 bases between the two ends. The CDR3 DNA reads TGCGCCAGCAGCTTGGGGCGGGAAGGCACCGGGGAGCTGTTTTTT. This gives the protein CASSLGREGTGELFF.

The chain has TRBV9 and TRBJ1-2, with TRBD1 identical over 8 bases. This CDR3 is 16 amino acids long. Germline V gene data show CDR1 as SGDLS and CDR2 as YYNGEE. With 0 bases clipped from V and 8 bases from J, the junction kept 12 bases outside the gene matches. This chain's CDR3 is CASSVGGQGASVGYTF. In DNA form, the CDR3 reads TGTGCCAGCAGCGTAGGAGGTCAGGGGGCCTCGGTAGGCTACACCTTC.

This chain connects TRBV20-1 to TRBJ1-2, with D possibly TRBD1 on 5 matching bases. The germline CDR1 and CDR2 sequences are DFQATT and SNEGSKA (reference sequence). This CDR3 spans 13 amino acids. V gave up 3 bases and J gave up 4 bases, with 12 bases separating them. CDR3 in DNA: TGCAGTGCTAGTCGCCAGGGCCTCTATGGCTACACCTTC. Translation gives CSASRQGLYGYTF.

This clone was seen more than once but under ten times. The V gene is TRBV4-1, the J gene TRBJ2-2; 10 bases align to TRBD1. CDR1 and CDR2 from the germline V gene are MGHRA and YSYEKL. With V trimmed by 0 bases and J by 4 bases, 14 bases remained unmatched. The CDR3 totals 20 residues. The CDR3 DNA follows: TGCGCCAGCAGCCAAGACCCCCCATACCGGGACAGGGGCGTCACCGGGGAGCTGTTTTTT. Translation: CASSQDPPYRDRGVTGELFF.

This chain links TRBV4-2 with TRBJ2-1, with 11 bases aligning to TRBD2. This CDR3 spans 14 amino acids. Germline V CDR1 and CDR2: LGHNA, YNFKEQ. The junction had 9 bases not matched to a gene; V was cut back by 5 bases and J by 12 bases. The CDR3 bases are TGTGCCAGCAGCACTAGCGGGAGAGGAATCGCGCAGTTCTTC. Protein sequence: CASSTSGRGIAQFF.

In DNA, the CDR3 is TGTGCCAGCAGTATAGCGGGAGGGCCATACAATGAGCAGTTCTTC. This codes for CASSIAGGPYNEQFF. The V and J genes are TRBV27 and TRBJ2-1; TRBD2 aligns across 11 bases. J was trimmed by 4 bases and V by 5 bases; bases with no gene match: 4. Germline V gives CDR1 MNHEY, CDR2 SMNVEV (reference sequence). This CDR3 is built from 15 residues.

This clone was observed at least ten times. The chain recombines TRBV3-1 (or the pseudogene TRBV3-2) with TRBJ1-3, with D perhaps TRBD1 (5 bases). Germline CDR1 and CDR2: LGHDT and YNNKEL (reference sequence). The CDR3 length is 16 residues. Trimming left V 5 bases short and J 0 bases short, with 14 bases between. Here the CDR3 reads CASSSTPGLSGNTIYF. CDR3 in DNA: TGTGCCAGCAGCTCAACGCCAGGGCTCTCTGGAAACACCATATATTTT.

The chain is built from TRBV18 and TRBJ2-3; TRBD1 matches at 8 bases. Germline lookup yields CDR1 KGHSH and CDR2 LQKENI. Trimming cost V 3 bases and J 9 bases; bases outside gene matches: 5. The CDR3 consists of 13 residues. CDR3 bases: TGTGCCAGCTCACCCGAGGACAGGGTAACGCAGTATTTT. It translates to CASSPEDRVTQYF.

This clone has more than one count but fewer than ten. The V gene is TRBV29-1, the J gene TRBJ2-2; maybe TRBD2 (6 bases). Germline assignment: CDR1 SQVTM and CDR2 ANQGSEA. This CDR3 spans 12 amino acids. Trimming took 6 bases from V and 10 from J, leaving 15 bases between them. The CDR3 DNA is TGCAGCGTCGCGGGGTCCCTTACGGAGCTGTTTTTT. It translates to CSVAGSLTELFF.

In its sample, this clone was seen a few times. This chain joins TRBV6-6 and TRBJ1-1; D possibly corresponds to TRBD1 (5 bases). The V and J ends lost 6 bases and 12 bases respectively, with 23 bases between them. The CDR3 sequence is 14 residues long. Germline CDR1 MNHNY, CDR2 SVGAGI (reference sequence). CDR3 bases: TGTGCCAGCAGGCCCCTCCACTATACGGGGGTAACTTTCTTT. It specifies CASRPLHYTGVTFF.

The V call is TRBV24-1, the J call TRBJ2-2; D call uncertain. This CDR3 contains 13 residues. Per germline, CDR1 KGHDR and CDR2 SFDVKD. Trimming left V 5 bases short and J 5 bases short, with 8 bases between. DNA of the CDR3: TGTGCCACCAGTGTCCTTCTTACCGGGGAGCTGTTTTTT. It specifies CATSVLLTGELFF.

The chain couples TRBV24-1 to TRBJ2-3, with a weak D call TRBD2 (5 bases). The germline V gene has CDR1 KGHDR and CDR2 SFDVKD. The CDR3 is 15 residues long. V was shortened by 6 bases and J by 2 bases, with 14 bases between the two germline ends. CDR3 sequence reads: CATSSTGSATDTQYF. The CDR3 region has the DNA TGTGCCACCAGTTCAACGGGGAGCGCCACAGATACGCAGTATTTT.

The chain uses TRBV7-2 and TRBJ1-1; 7 bases map to TRBD1. Germline CDR1 SGHTA, CDR2 FQGNSA. The CDR3 contains 15 residues. V trimming: 5 bases; J trimming: 1 base; junction bases outside the gene matches: 7. The CDR3 reads CASSPRQGRNTEAFF. DNA of the CDR3: TGTGCCAGCAGCCCGAGACAGGGAAGGAACACTGAAGCTTTCTTT.

This clone was found a few times. This chain connects TRBV27 to TRBJ2-1; 7 bases agree with TRBD2. Trimming at V came to 5 bases and at J to 3 bases, leaving 10 bases not matched to a gene. The CDR3 sequence is 16 residues long. CDR1 MNHEY and CDR2 SMNVEV come from the germline V gene (reference sequence). CDR3 nucleotide sequence: TGTGCCAGCAGTCCACTGACTAGCCCGGGCTACAATGAGCAGTTCTTC. Its protein is CASSPLTSPGYNEQFF.

The gene calls are TRBV4-2 and TRBJ2-7; D perhaps matches TRBD2 (6 bases). The ends were cut back, 4 bases at V and 3 bases at J, with 16 bases in the middle. Per germline, CDR1 LGHNA and CDR2 YNFKEQ. The CDR3 covers 15 residues. Written as DNA, the CDR3 is TGTGCCAGCAGCCCCCCGGGGACTTTAGTCTACGAGCAGTACTTC. Translation gives CASSPPGTLVYEQYF.

About this clone: This sample includes further DNA sequences coding for the same CDR3. The genes are TRBV7-2 and TRBJ1-3, with no clear D. CDR3 length: 14 amino acids. Germline V gives CDR1 SGHTA, CDR2 FQGNSA. The ends were cut back, 5 bases at V and 1 base at J, with 9 bases in the middle. CDR3 protein: CASSPGGSGNTIYF. For the CDR3, the DNA is TGTGCCAGCAGCCCGGGAGGATCTGGAAACACCATATATTTT.

The V gene is TRBV20-1, the J gene TRBJ1-5; D is unclear. Deletions cut 3 bases from V and 4 bases from J, with 10 bases between. Germline V lookup: CDR1 DFQATT, CDR2 SNEGSKA (reference sequence). CDR3 length: 13 residues. The CDR3 region is CSASGELNQPQHF. CDR3 nucleotide sequence: TGCAGTGCTAGTGGGGAGCTTAATCAGCCCCAGCATTTT.

CDR3 DNA sequence: TGTGCCAGCAGTCGGACAGGCCGTAATTCACCCCTCCACTTT. This sequence encodes CASSRTGRNSPLHF. This sequence joins TRBV27 and TRBJ1-6; 7 nucleotides line up with TRBD1. The CDR3 extends over 14 amino acids. Trimming removed 5 bases from V and 6 bases from J; junction bases left unmatched: 4. Germline V CDR1 and CDR2: MNHEY, SMNVEV (reference sequence).

V and J are TRBV25-1 and TRBJ1-4; 7 bases are a match to TRBD1. J was trimmed by 8 bases and V by 4 bases; bases with no gene match: 10. This CDR3 is built from 15 residues. CDR1 and CDR2 from the germline V gene are MGHDK and SYGVNS. The CDR3 loop is CASSAIRGIGEKLFF. Here the CDR3 DNA reads TGTGCCAGCAGTGCTATCAGGGGGATAGGGGAAAAACTGTTTTTT.

The rearrangement uses TRBV12-3 or TRBV12-4 and TRBJ2-2; D uncertain. The CDR3 loop spans 13 amino acids. Trimming pared 6 bases from V and 5 bases from J, leaving 10 bases between. CDR3 coding DNA: TGTGCCAGCAGGGCTGATAATACCGGGGAGCTGTTTTTT. This gives the protein CASRADNTGELFF.

The chain employs TRBV7-3 and TRBJ2-2, with TRBD1 matching 9 bases. Losses at the gene ends were 5 bases for V and 3 bases for J; bases not matched to a gene: 7. Germline V gives CDR1 SGHTA, CDR2 FQGTGA. CDR3 length equals 16 residues. CDR3 sequence (DNA): TGTGCCAGCAGCCCTACAGGGGGCACGTACACCGGGGAGCTGTTTTTT. Protein: CASSPTGGTYTGELFF.

The chain employs TRBV28 and TRBJ1-1; 10 bases map to TRBD1. V shed 2 bases, J shed 7 bases, and the junction held 7 bases outside the gene matches. CDR1 MDHEN and CDR2 SYDVKM come from the germline V gene. The CDR3 consists of 15 residues. The CDR3 DNA reads TGTGCCAGCAGTTTAGCGACAGGGGGCGGGAGTGAAGCTTTCTTT. This encodes CASSLATGGGSEAFF.

This chain joins TRBV5-1 and TRBJ2-1; no clear D gene. This CDR3 spans 14 amino acids. The ends were cut back, 4 bases at V and 7 bases at J, with 15 bases in the middle. Germline V gene lookup returns CDR1 SGHRS and CDR2 YFSETQ. The CDR3 sequence is CASSILQTANEQFF. Written as DNA, the CDR3 is TGCGCCAGCAGCATCCTACAGACGGCTAATGAGCAGTTCTTC.

This chain links TRBV5-6 with TRBJ2-7; no reliable D call. The CDR3 sequence is 12 residues long. Germline CDR1 and CDR2: SGHDT and YYEEEE. The V and J ends lost 4 bases and 0 bases respectively, with 5 bases between them. The CDR3 loop is CASSPGSYEQYF. The CDR3 nucleotides are TGTGCCAGCAGCCCGGGCTCCTACGAGCAGTACTTC.

Worth noting for this clone: At one end, the junction sequence differs from germline, possibly due to a read error. The chain uses TRBV7-7 and TRBJ2-1, with a possible D match to TRBD2 (5 bases). The CDR3 consists of 15 residues. Germline CDR1 and CDR2: SSHAT and FNYEAQ (reference sequence). CDR3 coding DNA: TGTGCTAGCAGCTCACTAGATGGGAACTACAATGAGCAGTTCTTC. Translating gives CASSSLDGNYNEQFF. The complete variable domain, with remaining parts taken from reference TRBV7-7 and TRBJ2-1, reads GAGVSQSPRYKVTKRGQDVTLRCDPISSHATLYWYQQALGQGPEFLTYFNYEAQPDKSGLPSDRFSAERPEGSISTLTIQRTEQRDSAMYRCASSSLDGNYNEQFFGPGTRLTVL.

The chain couples TRBV24-1 to TRBJ2-1, with 11 bases that match TRBD2. From germline, CDR1 is KGHDR and CDR2 SFDVKD. This CDR3 is 17 amino acids long. V was clipped by 5 bases and J by 6 bases; unmatched bases: 11. CDR3 nucleotide sequence: TGTGCCACCAGTGGTATGGGTCTAGCGGGGGGCCTCAATGAGCAGTTCTTC. This translates into CATSGMGLAGGLNEQFF.

V is TRBV2 and J is TRBJ2-1; tentative D call: TRBD1 (5 bases). Germline-derived CDR1 and CDR2 are SNHLY and FYNNEI. The germline V and J ends were trimmed by 4 bases and 6 bases, with 10 bases remaining between them. This CDR3 region has 13 residues. The CDR3 bases are TGTGCCAGCAGTGCGTGGGGCGGCAATGAGCAGTTCTTC. It yields the protein CASSAWGGNEQFF.

The chain couples TRBV27 to TRBJ1-2, with 7 bases identical to TRBD1. This CDR3 has 15 amino acids. Germline assignment: CDR1 MNHEY and CDR2 SMNVEV (reference sequence). Trimming removed 7 bases from V and 4 bases from J; junction bases left unmatched: 12. CDR3 nucleotide sequence: TGTGCCAGCACCGCGGACAGGCTGGCGGGCTATGGCTACACCTTC. It translates to CASTADRLAGYGYTF.

The rearrangement joins TRBV24-1 to TRBJ2-5, with D perhaps TRBD1 (5 bases). Per germline, CDR1 KGHDR and CDR2 SFDVKD. V was cut by 1 base and J by 5 bases, with 10 bases left in between. The CDR3 has 14 amino acids. The CDR3 is CATSDFRRDETQYF. The CDR3 DNA follows: TGTGCCACCAGTGATTTTCGCAGGGATGAGACCCAGTACTTC.

This clone was seen only once. This chain links TRBV6-4 with TRBJ1-1; no firm D call. The V gene's germline CDR1 is MRHNA and CDR2 SNTAGT. With 3 bases removed from V and 0 bases from J, the gap between germline ends came to 8 bases. This CDR3 has 14 residues. The CDR3 spells CASSENGMNTEAFF. The CDR3 DNA reads TGTGCCAGCAGTGAGAACGGGATGAACACTGAAGCTTTCTTT.

This rearrangement joins TRBV3-1 (or the pseudogene TRBV3-2) to TRBJ1-2, with TRBD1 identical over 8 bases. This CDR3 spans 13 amino acids. The V and J ends lost 4 bases and 5 bases, in that order; junction bases with no gene match: 3. Per the germline V gene, CDR1 is LGHDT and CDR2 is YNNKEL (reference sequence). The CDR3 sequence: CASSRDRSYGYTF. The CDR3 coding sequence is TGTGCCAGCAGCCGGGACAGGTCTTATGGCTACACCTTC.